The 2 T cell receptor beta chains given below trace back to one sample, sequenced in a study of T-cell memory formation after mild COVID-19 (dated by TCRdb to the early 2020s). The library came from 5' RACE. For sequencing, an Illumina NovaSeq 6000 was employed. Using fastp trimming at Q25 and MiXCR clonotype assembly, TCRdb reanalyzed the public sequencing data and kept in-frame beta chains. A single entry per CDR3 protein holds the most common genes and DNA from its merged rows. The sample table holds around 110,000 distinct CDR3 sequences, of which 17% were seen once. The ten most abundant clones make up more than 25% of the sample. Sequenced material: PBMCs or a T cell subset sorted from them (not recorded which). These receptors originate from an adult woman who had mild COVID-19 (a few samples of this study predate the infection). The sample titles of this study are shuffled in the database, so cell type and time point are left out; the donor was told from shared clones.

This clonotype was detected a few times. The V call is TRBV4-1, the J call TRBJ1-1; TRBD1 matches 9 bases. The junction had 7 bases not matched to a gene; V was cut back by 1 base and J by 10 bases. The CDR3 runs to 14 residues. The V gene's germline CDR1 is MGHRA and CDR2 YSYEKL. CDR3 region: CASSQVQGAEGAFF. Written as DNA, the CDR3 is TGCGCCAGCAGCCAAGTACAGGGGGCCGAGGGAGCTTTCTTT.

The rearrangement links TRBV12-3 or TRBV12-4 to TRBJ1-3; D remains ambiguous. This CDR3 is built from 14 residues. V gave up 2 bases and J gave up 1 base, with 6 bases separating them. CDR3 DNA sequence: TGTGCCAGCAGTTTAACGGGGTCTGGAAACACCATATATTTT. It codes for CASSLTGSGNTIYF.